A selection of T cell receptor beta chains follows, all from one sample in a study of T cell responses to AZD1222 COVID-19 vaccine. TCRdb's table, derived via immunoSEQ multiplex PCR, lists solely in-frame clones and lacks some. This table has about 120,000 clones, roughly nine tenths appearing once. The specimen was peripheral blood, collected 28 days after the second AZD1222 dose. These TCRs come from an adult who received the AZD1222 COVID-19 vaccine. The CDR3 runs from the conserved cysteine through the conserved F or W.

J,V,CDR3
TRBJ1-3,TRBV7-9,CASSPGLYSGNTIYF
TRBJ2-7,TRBV1,CTSSPSGGAYEQYF
TRBJ2-3,TRBV30,CAWAGVTDTQYF
TRBJ1-1,TRBV28,CASTGTGKGNTEAFF
TRBJ2-2,TRBV2,CASRDQPPGELFF
TRBJ1-2,TRBV5-6,CASSRGFYGYTF
TRBJ2-7,TRBV11-3,CASTREIAGAYEQYF
TRBJ2-7,TRBV2,CASIQTSSYEQYF
TRBJ1-4,TRBV11-3,CASSSVGSEKLFF
TRBJ2-1,TRBV18,CASSPIAEYSYNEQFF
TRBJ1-1,TRBV6-5,CASSRDRTAVAFF
TRBJ2-2,TRBV6-2/TRBV6-3,CASSQAPGRKLFF
TRBJ1-5,TRBV6-5,CASRMDGSGPQHF
TRBJ1-1,TRBV3-1/TRBV3-2,CASSQPDSRGAEAFF
TRBJ1-2,TRBV29-1,CSVGGQETGGYTF
TRBJ1-4,TRBV6-5,CASNAPELNEKLFF
TRBJ1-2,TRBV7-3,CASSRTGEYGYTF
TRBJ1-4,TRBV29-1,CSAGHPNEKLFF
TRBJ2-6,TRBV11-3,CASSLGGGLRSGANVLTF
TRBJ1-2,TRBV19,CASTTGGGFYGYTF
TRBJ1-2,TRBV30,CAWSVRGIDGYTF
TRBJ1-3,TRBV4-2,CASSQESTGENTIYF
TRBJ1-2,TRBV28,CASSLGGRNYGYTF
TRBJ2-7,TRBV7-8,CASSLGQGLYEQYF
TRBJ1-2,TRBV18,CASSPSGTRTNYGYTF
TRBJ1-6,TRBV5-1,CASRYWGGLFNSPLHF
TRBJ2-5,TRBV9,CASSVGPGEETQYF
TRBJ2-7,TRBV3-1/TRBV3-2,CASSQPPGHCYEQYF
TRBJ2-3,TRBV19,CASRDPGQGARDTQYF
TRBJ2-3,TRBV7-9,CASSQSGTFNTQYF
TRBJ2-7,TRBV19,CASSMMRGTGGYEQYF
TRBJ2-7,TRBV6-5,CASSYGQSLYEQYF
TRBJ1-2,TRBV21-1,CASSKKEQPSYGYTF
TRBJ2-1,TRBV19,CASSMGRTSSYNEQFF
TRBJ1-1,TRBV3-1/TRBV3-2,CASSHLTGGTEAFF
TRBJ1-6,TRBV5-1,CASSPSPGQGSSPLHF
TRBJ2-2,TRBV7-3,CASSLNPAGGPAGELFF
TRBJ2-1,TRBV5-1,CASSLGPSGGRNEQFF
TRBJ1-6,TRBV27,CASSLMVSSSYNSPLHF
TRBJ1-2,TRBV27,CASSPSARGYGYTF
TRBJ1-2,TRBV19,CASTVPRGYTF
TRBJ1-1,TRBV4-1,CASSQEGGTEAFF
TRBJ2-7,TRBV7-2,CASSFRIGGMVKTEQYF
TRBJ1-1,TRBV7-3,CASKNSENTEAFF
TRBJ2-5,TRBV7-9,CASSYPTGLAGETQYF
TRBJ1-1,TRBV5-1,CASSLDDRGGEAFF
TRBJ1-6,TRBV2,CANTDQSSYNSPLHF
TRBJ2-3,TRBV27,CASSVAGSYGTDTQYF
TRBJ1-2,TRBV4-3,CASSQPDQGAGYTF
TRBJ1-3,TRBV27,CASSITGGAGNTIYF
TRBJ1-1,TRBV4-3,CASSQLSYRDGTEAFF
TRBJ2-7,TRBV7-8,CASSLGPGDEQYF
TRBJ2-7,TRBV10-3,CAISGAEGGGGAPYEQYF
TRBJ2-2,TRBV18,CASSPRGTPNTGELFF
TRBJ2-1,TRBV7-3,CASSLTRESSNEQFF